This passage covers 2 T cell receptor beta chains from one sample sequenced in a study of CD8 T cells in ankylosing spondylitis. Notes on the study in general: Typical of ankylosing spondylitis blood, it appeared, was a TCR beta motif of about eight highly homologous variants.

TCRdb processed the 5' RACE reads anew with MiXCR; each CDR3 protein has one entry. This sample has approximately 140,000 distinct CDR3 sequences, with about a sixth found just once. Their specific antigens are unknown. Input material: blood, either unsorted or a sorted T cell fraction (not recorded which). The receptor source for this set is a male donor with ankylosing spondylitis.

Only a few counts were recorded for this clonotype. This rearrangement joins TRBV5-8 to TRBJ2-7; 9 bases fit TRBD2. This CDR3 comprises 14 residues. The germline V gene encodes CDR1 SGHTS and CDR2 YDEGEE. The J segment lost 3 bases and the V segment lost 5 bases, leaving 6 bases of the junction unmatched. CDR3 in amino acids: CASRFLAGYYEQYF. The CDR3 region has the DNA TGTGCCAGCAGGTTTCTAGCGGGATACTACGAGCAGTACTTC.

The chain links TRBV6-1 to TRBJ1-5; D uncertain. Germline V gene sequence: CDR1 MNHNS, CDR2 SASEGT. The CDR3 has 13 amino acids. Trimming stripped 6 bases from V and 1 base from J, with 7 bases between. CDR3 in DNA: TGTGCCAGCAGCATAATGAGCAATCAGCCCCAGCATTTT. Amino acids: CASSIMSNQPQHF.